This paragraph covers one T cell receptor (beta chain) sequence. The antigen is unknown. These data belong to a study of beta chain features in type 1 diabetes. Background on the study: Across all samples, roughly 99 million sorted cells were examined.

Each of the sorted populations had a purity greater than 95%. Reverse transcription of all isolated RNA meant that expressed TCRB transcripts were sequenced. Sequencing used immunoSEQ multiplex PCR; TCRdb keeps in-frame clones, though not all of them. The data show tens of thousands of clones, roughly 40% seen once. Study-wide results and caveats: cDNA sequencing could over-represent cells with high TCR expression. Across all four CD4+ subsets, people with type 1 diabetes showed modestly shorter TCRB CDR3s.

This CDR3 has 18 amino acids. V trimming: 4 bases; J trimming: 3 bases; junction bases outside the gene matches: 11. Looked up from germline, CDR1 is SGHAT and CDR2 is FQNNGV. The J gene is TRBJ2-1, the V gene TRBV11-2, with TRBD2 matching over 11 bases. The sequencing input was Tregs from blood. This TCR came from a young man with type 1 diabetes. The CDR3, as DNA: TGTGCCAGCAGCTCCCCCCGAGGCGGGACTAGCGGCTACAATGAGCAGTTCTTC. Encoded protein: CASSSPRGGTSGYNEQFF.